These T cell receptor beta chains were read from a single sample in a study of T cell repertoires in cytomegalovirus infection. TCRdb ran MiXCR on the reads and lists one entry per CDR3 protein. The data hold about 310,000 distinct CDR3 sequences, with 15% to 20% observed a single time. The sample comprised PBMCs. The receptors here all came from a human donor in good health (CMV status not recorded). Some clones in this sample may be carry-over from other donors' samples. The conserved cysteine and the conserved F or W are not part of the CDR3 here. The order of the fields is CDR3 length, V gene, J gene, CDR3 protein.

12	TRBV7-2	TRBJ1-1	ASSPSGVNTEAF
13	TRBV6-5	TRBJ1-5	ASSSTGALGQPQH
14	TRBV7-6	TRBJ2-2	ASSLRQADNTGELF
13	TRBV15	TRBJ2-1	ATSRVSGGALEQF
14	TRBV7-9	TRBJ2-1	ASSLTTGVGHNEQF
12	TRBV18	TRBJ2-7	ASSPFGEGYEQY
12	TRBV7-9	TRBJ1-2	ASSLVDSRYGYT
10	TRBV19	TRBJ1-2	ARPTATCGYT
12	TRBV7-2	TRBJ2-4	ASSPRLDRGLQY
13	TRBV6-6	TRBJ1-3	ASSNYDLSGNTIY
11	TRBV6-5	TRBJ2-7	ASRSSGTHEQY
14	TRBV5-8	TRBJ2-2	ASSLEGSPNTGELF
14	TRBV7-4	TRBJ1-1	ASRLAQGRGGTEAF
13	TRBV19	TRBJ1-6	ASTISKAGGSPLH
14	TRBV6-2/TRBV6-3	TRBJ1-6	ASRNRRQGHNSPLH
13	TRBV11-3	TRBJ2-3	ASSLGGLTTDTQY
14	TRBV7-2	TRBJ2-2	ASSPRRHENTGELF
12	TRBV7-2	TRBJ2-7	ASSFGGSSYEQY
13	TRBV12-3/TRBV12-4	TRBJ1-5	ASSFGTGSNQPQH
14	TRBV5-1	TRBJ2-3	ASSRTGDFITDTQY
15	TRBV15	TRBJ2-6	ATSSGTESSGANVLT
14	TRBV4-3	TRBJ1-2	ASSQKATPRSYGYT
13	TRBV18	TRBJ1-2	ASLPGTGENYGYT
11	TRBV7-8	TRBJ1-5	ASSSSGNGPQH
13	TRBV10-3	TRBJ1-1	AIAGQGLRLTEAF
14	TRBV4-2	TRBJ2-2	ASSQVGLAVPRELF
14	TRBV15	TRBJ2-1	ATSRDLGVSYNEQF
11	TRBV7-2	TRBJ2-7	ASSVAGGYEQY
13	TRBV12-3/TRBV12-4	TRBJ2-2	ASSSRGSNTGELF
13	TRBV7-2	TRBJ1-6	ASSLARDLRTPLH
12	TRBV4-1	TRBJ1-5	ASSQVPRDQPQH
13	TRBV12-3/TRBV12-4	TRBJ2-3	ASSLRTPSTDTQY
14	TRBV5-4	TRBJ2-1	ASSPGLATSYNEQF
15	TRBV28	TRBJ2-3	ASRLPGLAGATDTQY
12	TRBV19	TRBJ2-1	ASSIGATPNEQF
9	TRBV29-1	TRBJ1-1	SVANNAEAF
14	TRBV11-2	TRBJ2-3	ASSSLNPGITDTQY